This T cell receptor (beta chain) was found in a study of low-dose radiotherapy and immunotherapy resistance in tumors. In the study overall: A dose of 1 Gy per fraction every two weeks went to Cohort 2, totaling 13 Gy over 26 weeks. Every two weeks patients got nivolumab 240 mg flat dose, plus ipilimumab 1 mg/kg every six weeks, intravenously.

Trimming stripped 4 bases from V and 4 bases from J, with 15 bases between. This CDR3 has 16 amino acids. The germline CDR1 and CDR2 sequences are SGDLS and YYNGEE. Regarding time point: before trial treatment. This clonotype has a count of ten or more. Alpha- and beta-chain coverage of first-strand cDNA came from TRAV- and TRBV-specific primers. TCR amplification ran 15 to 25 PCR cycles using constant-region and V-primer adapter primers. TCRdb fed the reads into MiXCR, producing one record per CDR3 protein. The repertoire holds around 69,000 distinct CDR3 sequences, approximately 31% seen once, with 11% in the top ten.

Here the sequenced sample was PBMCs, taken before treatment. This rearrangement joins TRBV9 to TRBJ2-6; no definite D call. This TCR was sampled from a female donor with ovarian cancer. This CDR3 reads CASSIPLATGANVLTF. The CDR3 bases are TGTGCCAGCAGCATTCCTCTGGCGACCGGGGCCAACGTCCTGACTTTC.